This T cell receptor beta chain is from a study of breast tumors, draining lymph nodes, adjacent tissues. Whole-study findings and limits: The lymph node origin of tumor T cells was framed as consistent with a hypothesis, not demonstrated. Tumor repertoires ranked between lymph nodes and nontumor tissue in diversity, with V and J gene preferences. Findings are consistent with lymph node origin and intratumoral expansion of most tumor T cells. Luminal-like breast cancer showed significantly greater tumor-nontumor repertoire similarity than basal-like breast cancer did.

TCRdb used MiXCR to reprocess the multiplex PCR reads, holding one entry per CDR3 protein. This repertoire shows approximately 210,000 distinct CDR3 sequences, approximately 31% found once; its top ten account for 1.1% to 1.5%. This clonotype was counted at least ten times. What it binds is unknown. Axillary draining lymph nodes of breast cancer patients supplied the node samples. This sequence originates from a female donor with breast cancer. Some clones in this sample may be carry-over from other donors' samples. Sequenced: axillary lymph node tissue.

The CDR3, as DNA: TGTGCCAGCAAGGGTAGCGGGGGATACTACAATGAGCAGTTCTTC. It translates to CASKGSGGYYNEQFF. The chain recombines TRBV6-5 with TRBJ2-1; 9 nucleotides align to TRBD2. The trim removed 7 bases at V and 3 bases at J, leaving 7 bases unmatched. CDR3 length: 15 amino acids. The germline V gene has CDR1 MNHEY and CDR2 SVGAGI.